One sample yielded the 23 T cell receptor beta chains listed below, sequenced in a study of identifying expanded T cells in peripheral blood. Only in-frame clones appear in the TCRdb table, and some are missing; sequencing was by immunoSEQ multiplex PCR. The profile shows over 80,000 clones, 70% to 90% of them singletons. The sample comprised blood. The receptors come from a person between 18 and 70 years old in good health.

This clone was detected only once. CDR3 protein: CASSNPGAGELFF. The CDR3 nucleotides read TGTGCCAGCAGTAACCCCGGTGCCGGGGAGCTGTTTTTT. The chain recombines TRBV6-6 with TRBJ2-2; no clear D gene. V dropped 5 bases and J dropped 6 bases, with 10 bases sitting between them. Germline V gives CDR1 MNHNY, CDR2 SVGAGI (reference sequence). This CDR3 is built from 13 residues.

The chain carries TRBV30 and TRBJ1-2, with 10 bases that match TRBD1. The germline gives CDR1 GTSNPN, CDR2 SVGIG (reference sequence). This CDR3 is 15 amino acids long. V lost 5 bases, J lost 1 base, and 7 bases stayed unmatched. In DNA, the CDR3 is TGTGCCTGGTTGACAGGGGGCGGCTTTAACTATGGCTACACCTTC. Translation gives CAWLTGGGFNYGYTF.

The rearrangement joins TRBV13 to TRBJ1-2, with D uncertain. The V gene's germline CDR1 is PRHDT and CDR2 FYEKMQ (reference sequence). V was pared by 8 bases and J by 4 bases, with 23 bases between. There are 16 residues in the CDR3. The CDR3 sequence is CASFPTGEGAVYGYTF. DNA of the CDR3: TGTGCCAGCTTTCCTACCGGGGAGGGAGCTGTCTATGGCTACACCTTC.

The CDR3 reads CALEQGRMSNQPQHF. The CDR3 DNA is TGTGCCTTAGAACAGGGAAGAATGAGCAATCAGCCCCAGCATTTT. The V gene is TRBV30, the J gene TRBJ1-5, with D possibly TRBD1 on 6 matching bases. V was clipped by 7 bases and J by 1 base, with 17 bases between them. The CDR3 contains 15 residues. Per the germline V gene, CDR1 is GTSNPN and CDR2 is SVGIG (reference sequence).

CDR3 in amino acids: CASNRRQGRAFF. CDR3 nucleotides: TGTGCCAGTAACCGACGACAGGGTCGAGCTTTCTTT. This chain uses TRBV19 with TRBJ1-1; TRBD1 matches at 7 bases. The germline CDR1 and CDR2 sequences are LNHDA and SQIVND (reference sequence). V shed 7 bases and J 10 bases; nucleotides not matched to a gene: 9. The length of the CDR3 is 12 residues.

This clone was counted only a few times. DNA of the CDR3: TGTGCCTGGAGTGTACAGAGAGGGAAATTAAGTGGCAATGAGCAGTTCTTC. Amino acids: CAWSVQRGKLSGNEQFF. The chain links TRBV30 to TRBJ2-1; maybe TRBD2 (5 bases). The CDR3 is 17 amino acids. Germline loops: CDR1 GTSNPN, CDR2 SVGIG (reference sequence). V lost 0 bases and J 6 bases, leaving 21 bases between the germline ends.

The chain combines TRBV7-2 with TRBJ1-3, with D hard to call. The germline V gene has CDR1 SGHTA and CDR2 FQGNSA. V was clipped by 3 bases and J by 0 bases, with 6 bases between them. This CDR3 has 14 amino acids. The CDR3 is CASSLGPSGNTIYF. In DNA form, the CDR3 reads TGTGCCAGCAGCTTGGGTCCCTCTGGAAACACCATATATTTT. Full variable domain (rest looked up from reference TRBV7-2 and TRBJ1-3): GAGVSQSPSNKVTEKGKDVELRCDPISGHTALYWYRQSLGQGLEFLIYFQGNSAPDKSGLPSDRFSAERTGGSVSTLTIQRTQQEDSAVYLCASSLGPSGNTIYFGEGSWLTVV.

This clone appeared once. This chain joins TRBV7-8 and TRBJ1-5, with D perhaps matching TRBD1 (5 bases). CDR3 length equals 14 residues. Germline lookup yields CDR1 SGHVS and CDR2 FQNEAQ. Trimming took 7 bases from V and 6 from J, leaving 16 bases between them. The CDR3, as DNA: TGTGCCAGCACCATCGGGGGGTTAGCTCAGCCCCAGCATTTT. Residues: CASTIGGLAQPQHF.

The genes are TRBV18 and TRBJ1-2; 7 bases agree with TRBD1. This CDR3 has 11 residues. CDR1 is KGHSH, CDR2 LQKENI, per germline. V shed 5 bases and J 9 bases; nucleotides not matched to a gene: 3. CDR3 coding DNA: TGTGCCAGCTCAACACAGGGGAGCTACACCTTC. It specifies CASSTQGSYTF.

The rearrangement uses TRBV7-2 and TRBJ1-6, with 7 bases aligning to TRBD1. J lost 6 bases, V lost 4 bases, and 9 bases had no gene match. In germline, CDR1 is SGHTA, CDR2 FQGNSA. CDR3 size: 16 residues. The CDR3, as DNA: TGTGCCAGCAGCTCAAAGACAGGGAGGGTTAATTCACCCCTCCACTTT. Translation: CASSSKTGRVNSPLHF.

J is TRBJ1-5 and V is TRBV19; D unresolved. Germline CDR1 is LNHDA and CDR2 is SQIVND (reference sequence). The CDR3 runs 14 residues. Trimming cost V 7 bases and J 7 bases, with 17 bases left between them. The CDR3 sequence is CASKAGFAGQPQHF. CDR3 coding DNA: TGTGCCAGTAAGGCTGGATTCGCAGGCCAGCCCCAGCATTTT. Supplemented by reference TRBV19 and TRBJ1-5, the full variable domain reads DGGITQSPKYLFRKEGQNVTLSCEQNLNHDAMYWYRQDPGQGLRLIYYSQIVNDFQKGDIAEGYSVSREKKESFPLTVTSAQKNPTAFYLCASKAGFAGQPQHFGDGTRLSIL.

The CDR3 DNA follows: TGTGCCAGCAGTGAAGTGTCCCAGTACTTC. Residues: CASSEVSQYF. This sequence joins TRBV6-1 and TRBJ2-5; D is uncertain. The V gene's germline CDR1 is MNHNS and CDR2 SASEGT. The length of the CDR3 is 10 residues. The V end lost 1 base, the J end lost 9 bases, and 3 bases lay between the germline ends.

The genes are TRBV6-5 and TRBJ2-7; D possibly matches TRBD1 or TRBD2 (5 bases each). CDR1 is MNHEY and CDR2 is SVGAGI in the germline V gene. The CDR3 sequence is 13 residues long. V was pared by 6 bases and J by 5 bases, with 14 bases between. The CDR3 spells CASSSGTYDEQYF. CDR3 sequence (DNA): TGTGCCAGCAGCTCGGGGACGTATGACGAGCAGTACTTC.

The chain has TRBV5-6 and TRBJ1-3; tentatively, D is TRBD1 (6 bases). Trimming pared 3 bases from V and 0 bases from J, leaving 22 bases between. The CDR3 runs 19 residues. CDR1 and CDR2 from the germline V gene are SGHDT and YYEEEE. The CDR3 sequence: CASSSIYRASRASGNTIYF. The CDR3 DNA reads TGTGCCAGCAGCTCGATATACAGGGCTTCAAGGGCCTCTGGAAACACCATATATTTT.

The chain carries TRBV5-6 and TRBJ1-2, with D tentatively TRBD1 (5 bases). CDR3 length: 13 amino acids. Germline values: CDR1 SGHDT, CDR2 YYEEEE. Trimming removed 4 bases from V and 2 bases from J, with 9 bases in between. CDR3 bases: TGTGCCAGCAGCCCCGACAGAAACTATGGCTACACCTTC. Amino acids: CASSPDRNYGYTF. The full variable domain, its missing parts supplied by reference TRBV5-6 and TRBJ1-2, is DAGVTQSPTHLIKTRGQQVTLRCSPKSGHDTVSWYQQALGQGPQFIFQYYEEEERQRGNFPDRFSGHQFPNYSSELNVNALLLGDSALYLCASSPDRNYGYTFGSGTRLTVV.

The chain has TRBV27 and TRBJ2-6; D call uncertain. V was trimmed by 2 bases and J by 0 bases, leaving 5 bases between them. Germline CDR1 reads MNHEY; CDR2 reads SMNVEV (reference sequence). CDR3 length: 15 residues. CDR3 in amino acids: CASSLLISGANVLTF. In DNA form, the CDR3 reads TGTGCCAGCAGTTTACTCATCTCTGGGGCCAACGTCCTGACTTTC.

In this sample, this clone turned up once. Here the CDR3 reads CASSESKAGVGYTQYF. For the CDR3, the DNA is TGCGCCAGCAGTGAGTCGAAAGCGGGGGTCGGTTATACGCAGTATTTT. The chain is built from TRBV10-1 and TRBJ2-3, with TRBD2 matching 8 bases. With V trimmed by 0 bases and J by 7 bases, 9 bases remained unmatched. Germline V gene data show CDR1 as WNHNN and CDR2 as SYGVQD (reference sequence). CDR3 size: 16 residues.

Only one count was recorded for this clone. The V call is TRBV7-8, the J call TRBJ1-2; TRBD1 might be the D (5 bases). Per the germline V gene, CDR1 is SGHVS and CDR2 is FQNEAQ. This CDR3 comprises 17 residues. Trimming removed 3 bases from V and 7 bases from J, with 24 bases in between. The CDR3 DNA follows: TGTGCCAGCAGCTTTGCCCTCTTTAGTCCAGAGGGGTCTGGCTACACCTTC. Its protein product is CASSFALFSPEGSGYTF. The variable domain in full, completed from reference TRBV7-8 and TRBJ1-2, reads GAGVSQSPRYKVAKRGQDVALRCDPISGHVSLFWYQQALGQGPEFLTYFQNEAQLDKSGLPSDRFFAERPEGSVSTLKIQRTQQEDSAVYLCASSFALFSPEGSGYTFGSGTRLTVV.

The chain has TRBV5-4 and TRBJ1-2, with 7 bases matching TRBD1. The CDR3 consists of 15 residues. V lost 3 bases to trimming and J lost 4 bases; unmatched junction nucleotides: 9. The germline CDR1 and CDR2 sequences are SGHNT and YYREEE (reference sequence). The CDR3 protein is CASSSPGQLSYGYTF. The CDR3 DNA reads TGTGCCAGCAGCTCCCCGGGACAGCTTTCCTATGGCTACACCTTC. The full variable domain, its missing parts supplied by reference TRBV5-4 and TRBJ1-2, is ETGVTQSPTHLIKTRGQQVTLRCSSQSGHNTVSWYQQALGQGPQFIFQYYREEENGRGNFPPRFSGLQFPNYSSELNVNALELDDSALYLCASSSPGQLSYGYTFGSGTRLTVV.

The V gene is TRBV19, the J gene TRBJ2-7; 14 positions agree with TRBD2. The CDR3 loop spans 16 amino acids. Germline trimming cut 7 bases from V and 4 bases from J; bases unmatched to any gene: 9. Germline assignment: CDR1 LNHDA and CDR2 SQIVND (reference sequence). The CDR3 spells CASIGTGLAGGYEQYF. CDR3 coding DNA: TGTGCCAGTATTGGCACTGGACTAGCGGGGGGTTACGAGCAGTACTTC.

Notes on this clone: One end of the junction varies from germline; a read error may be responsible. The V gene is TRBV6-6, the J gene TRBJ1-2, with 9 bases lining up with TRBD1. The CDR3 consists of 14 residues. Per germline, CDR1 MNHNY and CDR2 SVGAGI (reference sequence). DNA of the CDR3: TGTGCCAGCAGTTACTCGAGGGGGACAGGGTTCTTACTCTTC. Translating it yields CASSYSRGTGFLLF.

V usage is TRBV27 and J usage is TRBJ1-6; D gene ambiguous. V was cut by 6 bases and J by 5 bases, with 23 bases left in between. The germline gives CDR1 MNHEY, CDR2 SMNVEV (reference sequence). This CDR3 comprises 18 residues. CDR3 sequence reads: CASRPDLGERGNNSPLHF. For the CDR3, the DNA is TGTGCCAGCAGGCCAGATCTCGGGGAAAGAGGCAATAATTCACCCCTCCACTTT.

This clone appeared a few times. The chain couples TRBV7-2 to TRBJ1-1; D gene uncertain. V lost 5 bases, J lost 1 base, and 11 bases lay in between. The CDR3 is 14 residues long. Looked up from germline, CDR1 is SGHTA and CDR2 is FQGNSA. CDR3 sequence: CASSPGPPNTEAFF. The CDR3 DNA is TGTGCCAGCAGCCCCGGCCCGCCGAACACTGAAGCTTTCTTT. Based on the CDR3 plus reference TRBV7-2 and TRBJ1-1, the full variable domain is GAGVSQSPSNKVTEKGKDVELRCDPISGHTALYWYRQSLGQGLEFLIYFQGNSAPDKSGLPSDRFSAERTGGSVSTLTIQRTQQEDSAVYLCASSPGPPNTEAFFGQGTRLTVV.